The sample holds a few counts of the clone carrying this T cell receptor beta chain. The entry originates in a study of regulatory T cells in long-lasting Graves disease. Libraries of TCR beta came from iRepertoire HTBI primers plus Arm-PCR of CDR3 regions. One entry per CDR3 protein, called by TCRdb with MiXCR from the multiplex PCR reads. This sample carries over 650,000 distinct CDR3 sequences, 30% of them seen once, and the ten largest clones take around 42%. In germline, CDR1 is SGHDN, CDR2 FVKESK. Trimming took 1 base from V and 6 from J, leaving 12 bases between them. The CDR3 loop spans 14 amino acids. Time point reported: persistent/refractory GD, antithyroid drugs over 5 years with positive TRAb. The TCR library was made from RNA extracted from PBMCs. The authors diagnosed Graves' disease using American Thyroid Association guidelines. A volume of about 9 milliliters of peripheral blood was collected in EDTA tubes.

Here the sequenced sample was peripheral blood mononuclear cells (PBMCs), taken when the disease was refractory, from a patient treated with antithyroid drugs. This TCR was recovered from a female donor with Graves disease. The gene calls are TRBV14 and TRBJ2-5, with D tentatively TRBD1 (5 bases). CDR3: CASSQAGIEKTQYF. The CDR3 region has the DNA TGTGCCAGCAGCCAAGCAGGGATTGAAAAGACCCAGTACTTC.